These 27 T cell receptor beta chains originate from one sample sequenced in a study of PD-1 blockade in classical Hodgkin lymphoma. Regarding time point: newly diagnosed, previously untreated cHL patient sample. Purification of CD4+ T cells from thawed PBMCs was achieved by magnetic negative selection. TCRdb's table, derived via immunoSEQ multiplex PCR, lists solely in-frame clones and lacks some. The table has around 15,000 clones, about 90% seen once. Sequencing was performed on CD4+ T cells from blood. These receptors originate from a human donor with classical Hodgkin lymphoma.

This clone was seen just once. This chain links TRBV5-6 with TRBJ2-5; D is perhaps TRBD1 (7 bases). V was trimmed by 6 bases and J by 5 bases, leaving 14 bases between them. The CDR3 totals 13 residues. The germline gives CDR1 SGHDT, CDR2 YYEEEE. CDR3 sequence reads: CASTMTGRETQYF. The DNA of the CDR3 is TGTGCCAGCACCATGACAGGGAGGGAGACCCAGTACTTC.

The rearrangement uses TRBV6-1 and TRBJ1-5; D ambiguous. CDR1 and CDR2 (germline): MNHNS, SASEGT. Trimming took off 6 bases at V and 2 bases at J, with 14 bases between the two ends. This CDR3 comprises 15 residues. CDR3 loop: CASRSPSSGNQPQHF. CDR3 sequence (DNA): TGTGCCAGCAGAAGCCCCTCATCTGGCAATCAGCCCCAGCATTTT.

The rearrangement links TRBV10-3 to TRBJ2-3, with a possible D match to TRBD2 (6 bases). V shed 4 bases and J shed 0 bases, with 11 bases lying between them. Germline values: CDR1 ENHRY, CDR2 SYGVKD. This CDR3 is 15 amino acids long. The CDR3 DNA follows: TGTGCCATCAGTGTGGGGGGTTCGAGCACAGATACGCAGTATTTT. Protein: CAISVGGSSTDTQYF.

This rearrangement joins TRBV2 to TRBJ2-1; 9 bases are shared with TRBD1. The germline CDR1 and CDR2 sequences are SNHLY and FYNNEI. V was pared by 6 bases and J by 5 bases, with 2 bases of the junction left unmatched. The CDR3 totals 13 residues. The CDR3 DNA reads as TGTGCCAGCAGAAGGACAGGGGACAATGAGCAGTTCTTC. Residues: CASRRTGDNEQFF.

The chain is built from TRBV30 and TRBJ1-6; D is perhaps TRBD1 (5 bases). V lost 0 bases and J lost 7, with 13 bases in between. Germline-derived CDR1 and CDR2 are GTSNPN and SVGIG (reference sequence). The CDR3 runs 15 residues. In DNA form, the CDR3 reads TGTGCCTGGAGTGTACAAGGGACGTCGAATTCACCCCTCCACTTT. It yields the protein CAWSVQGTSNSPLHF.

The chain employs TRBV19 and TRBJ1-3; no clear D. The CDR3 sequence is 14 residues long. V was trimmed by 1 base and J by 0 bases, leaving 4 bases between them. Germline CDR1 is LNHDA and CDR2 is SQIVND (reference sequence). The CDR3 loop reads CASSIGSSGNTIYF. In DNA form, the CDR3 reads TGTGCCAGTAGTATAGGAAGCTCTGGAAACACCATATATTTT. Variable domain in full (rest from reference TRBV19 and TRBJ1-3): DGGITQSPKYLFRKEGQNVTLSCEQNLNHDAMYWYRQDPGQGLRLIYYSQIVNDFQKGDIAEGYSVSREKKESFPLTVTSAQKNPTAFYLCASSIGSSGNTIYFGEGSWLTVV.

This chain joins TRBV7-9 and TRBJ2-5; 10 nucleotides match TRBD1. CDR1 is SEHNR, CDR2 FQNEAQ, per germline (reference sequence). J lost 5 bases, V lost 5 bases, and 8 bases had no gene match. CDR3 length: 15 amino acids. This CDR3 is CASSNRQGAGETQYF. CDR3 bases: TGTGCCAGCAGCAACCGACAGGGGGCAGGGGAGACCCAGTACTTC.

The genes are TRBV5-4 and TRBJ2-3, with D tentatively TRBD1 (6 bases). The length of the CDR3 is 16 residues. V was shortened by 3 bases and J by 0 bases, with 14 bases between the two germline ends. Germline V gene lookup returns CDR1 SGHNT and CDR2 YYREEE (reference sequence). The CDR3 DNA reads as TGTGCCAGCAGCTCATACAGGGATCCTAGCACAGATACGCAGTATTTT. This sequence encodes CASSSYRDPSTDTQYF.

This sequence joins TRBV5-1 and TRBJ2-2; 10 bases are a match to TRBD2. V lost 4 bases and J lost 1; bases outside the gene matches: 4. The CDR3 length is 16 residues. Looked up from germline, CDR1 is SGHRS and CDR2 is YFSETQ. As DNA, the CDR3 is TGCGCCAGCAGCCCAATAGCGGGAGGGAACACCGGGGAGCTGTTTTTT. Protein product: CASSPIAGGNTGELFF.

The chain carries TRBV5-4 and TRBJ1-1; 7 bases match TRBD1. This CDR3 spans 15 amino acids. V lost 4 bases, J lost 4 bases, and 10 bases stayed unmatched. Looked up from germline, CDR1 is SGHNT and CDR2 is YYREEE (reference sequence). CDR3 sequence reads: CASSIPGGRGTEAFF. CDR3 DNA: TGTGCCAGCAGCATACCAGGGGGTCGTGGCACTGAAGCTTTCTTT. The whole variable domain, filled in from reference TRBV5-4 and TRBJ1-1, reads ETGVTQSPTHLIKTRGQQVTLRCSSQSGHNTVSWYQQALGQGPQFIFQYYREEENGRGNFPPRFSGLQFPNYSSELNVNALELDDSALYLCASSIPGGRGTEAFFGQGTRLTVV.

The rearrangement links TRBV6-5 to TRBJ1-2, with TRBD1 as a possible D gene (6 bases). The V gene lost 6 bases and the J gene lost 9 bases, with 14 bases spanning the gap. Germline V gene data show CDR1 as MNHEY and CDR2 as SVGAGI. This CDR3 is 12 amino acids long. The CDR3 here is CASRSTGSRYTF. Written as DNA, the CDR3 is TGTGCCAGCAGGTCGACAGGTTCGCGCTACACCTTC.

This chain's CDR3 is CASGAYNEQFF. In nucleotides, the CDR3 is TGTGCCAGCGGTGCATACAATGAGCAGTTCTTC. The V call is TRBV2, the J call TRBJ2-1; no firm D call. Per the germline V gene, CDR1 is SNHLY and CDR2 is FYNNEI. The CDR3 extends over 11 amino acids. The V and J ends lost 8 bases and 4 bases respectively, with 6 bases between them.

V and J are TRBV7-9 and TRBJ2-2, with D tentatively TRBD2 (5 bases). The ends were cut back, 9 bases at V and 3 bases at J, with 11 bases in the middle. This CDR3 contains 13 residues. CDR1 is SEHNR, CDR2 FQNEAQ, per germline (reference sequence). Here the CDR3 DNA reads TGTGCCAGGACGGGGAAGGACACCGGGGAGCTGTTTTTT. Residues: CARTGKDTGELFF.

In DNA, the CDR3 is TGTGCCTGGAGTTTGGCGGGGCCGGGGTACGAGCAGTACTTC. Its protein product is CAWSLAGPGYEQYF. The V call is TRBV30, the J call TRBJ2-7, with TRBD2 as a possible D gene (6 bases). The germline V gene encodes CDR1 GTSNPN and CDR2 SVGIG (reference sequence). V shed 2 bases and J shed 4 bases, with 15 bases lying between them. This CDR3 is 14 amino acids long.

This clone was counted a single time. The J gene is TRBJ2-2, the V gene TRBV19; 12 bases are shared with TRBD2. J was trimmed by 6 bases and V by 3 bases; bases with no gene match: 2. CDR3 length: 15 residues. From germline, CDR1 is LNHDA and CDR2 SQIVND (reference sequence). CDR3 sequence: CASSILAGGSGELFF. Here the CDR3 DNA reads TGTGCCAGTAGTATCCTAGCGGGAGGGTCCGGGGAGCTGTTTTTT.

The V gene is TRBV30, the J gene TRBJ1-2; D call uncertain. The V gene lost 5 bases and the J gene lost 0 bases, with 10 bases spanning the gap. The CDR3 is made up of 13 amino acids. CDR1 and CDR2 (germline): GTSNPN, SVGIG (reference sequence). CDR3 coding DNA: TGTGCCTGGGTATTAAACCCTAACTATGGCTACACCTTC. Amino acids: CAWVLNPNYGYTF.

The chain is built from TRBV30 and TRBJ1-2, with D unresolved. The V and J ends lost 4 bases and 7 bases respectively, with 13 bases between them. This CDR3 region has 12 residues. Germline V gene sequence: CDR1 GTSNPN, CDR2 SVGIG (reference sequence). This chain's CDR3 is CAWTLSWGGYTF. CDR3 in DNA: TGTGCCTGGACTCTATCCTGGGGTGGCTACACCTTC.

The chain is built from TRBV4-1 and TRBJ2-7; D possibly uses TRBD1 or TRBD2 (5 bases each). Trimming took off 0 bases at V and 3 bases at J, with 15 bases between the two ends. Germline V gene data show CDR1 as MGHRA and CDR2 as YSYEKL. This CDR3 has 16 residues. CDR3 DNA sequence: TGCGCCAGCAGCCAAGAGGGGGAAAAGGGCCGCTACGAGCAGTACTTC. As protein: CASSQEGEKGRYEQYF.

V is TRBV28 and J is TRBJ2-7, with 11 positions matching TRBD2. Unmatched junction bases numbered 8, after V lost 3 bases and J lost 1 base. The germline V gene has CDR1 MDHEN and CDR2 SYDVKM. CDR3 length equals 17 residues. For the CDR3, the DNA is TGTGCCAGCAGTTTCTCTCCCCTAGCGGGAGGATCCTACGAGCAGTACTTC. As protein: CASSFSPLAGGSYEQYF.

This clone was picked up one time. V is TRBV29-1 and J is TRBJ2-7; the D is unclear. Trimming cost V 4 bases and J 3 bases, with 16 bases left between them. The CDR3 has 14 residues. Germline CDR1 SQVTM, CDR2 ANQGSEA. Here the CDR3 reads CSVVWVNPVYEQYF. The CDR3 DNA is TGCAGCGTTGTATGGGTAAACCCCGTCTACGAGCAGTACTTC.

A single count supports this clone. The V and J genes are TRBV6-6 and TRBJ1-5; tentatively, D is TRBD1 (6 bases). CDR3 length: 15 amino acids. The germline V gene has CDR1 MNHNY and CDR2 SVGAGI (reference sequence). Trimming shortened V by 7 bases and J by 2 bases, and 15 bases separated the two germline ends. CDR3 region: CASTPRAGGNQPQHF. CDR3 bases: TGTGCCAGCACTCCCCGGGCAGGGGGCAATCAGCCCCAGCATTTT.

The chain joins TRBV29-1 to TRBJ1-5; D call uncertain. From germline, CDR1 is SQVTM and CDR2 ANQGSEA. The CDR3 contains 12 residues. With 3 bases removed from V and 1 base from J, the gap between germline ends came to 4 bases. This chain's CDR3 is CSVDGSNQPQHF. The CDR3 nucleotides are TGCAGCGTTGACGGCAGCAATCAGCCCCAGCATTTT.

The chain couples TRBV5-1 to TRBJ2-4; 10 bases are shared with TRBD1. The V gene's germline CDR1 is SGHRS and CDR2 YFSETQ. The CDR3 loop spans 14 amino acids. J lost 7 bases, V lost 4 bases, and 5 bases had no gene match. CDR3 protein: CASSTRQGANIQYF. The CDR3 DNA follows: TGCGCCAGCAGCACCCGACAGGGGGCGAACATTCAGTACTTC.

V gene TRBV29-1 combines with J gene TRBJ2-1; D might be TRBD2 (6 bases). V lost 3 bases to trimming and J lost 7 bases, with 13 bases between them. CDR1 and CDR2 from the germline V gene are SQVTM and ANQGSEA. The CDR3 is 13 residues long. The CDR3 region has the DNA TGCAGCGTTGAGGCGGGGTATAGTAATGAGCAGTTCTTC. This translates into CSVEAGYSNEQFF.

CDR3 sequence reads: CASSFGQSNYGYTF. In DNA, the CDR3 is TGTGCCAGCAGCTTCGGGCAATCTAACTATGGCTACACCTTC. The V call is TRBV7-2, the J call TRBJ1-2; D ambiguous. V was clipped by 3 bases and J by 0 bases, with 8 bases between them. CDR3 size: 14 residues. Germline loops: CDR1 SGHTA, CDR2 FQGNSA.

This rearrangement joins TRBV5-1 to TRBJ2-7, with D tentatively TRBD2 (6 bases). The germline V gene has CDR1 SGHRS and CDR2 YFSETQ. This CDR3 comprises 14 residues. Trimming shortened V by 5 bases and J by 2 bases, and 14 bases separated the two germline ends. The CDR3 nucleotides are TGCGCCAGCAGGCGGGATATGTCAACCTACGAGCAGTACTTC. Translating gives CASRRDMSTYEQYF.

The J gene is TRBJ2-2, the V gene TRBV7-2; D is perhaps TRBD1 (6 bases). The CDR3 totals 15 residues. Germline V gene sequence: CDR1 SGHTA, CDR2 FQGNSA. With 7 bases removed from V and 4 bases from J, the gap between germline ends came to 16 bases. The CDR3 protein is CASNFGGGVTGELFF. CDR3 DNA: TGTGCCAGCAACTTTGGTGGGGGCGTCACCGGGGAGCTGTTTTTT.